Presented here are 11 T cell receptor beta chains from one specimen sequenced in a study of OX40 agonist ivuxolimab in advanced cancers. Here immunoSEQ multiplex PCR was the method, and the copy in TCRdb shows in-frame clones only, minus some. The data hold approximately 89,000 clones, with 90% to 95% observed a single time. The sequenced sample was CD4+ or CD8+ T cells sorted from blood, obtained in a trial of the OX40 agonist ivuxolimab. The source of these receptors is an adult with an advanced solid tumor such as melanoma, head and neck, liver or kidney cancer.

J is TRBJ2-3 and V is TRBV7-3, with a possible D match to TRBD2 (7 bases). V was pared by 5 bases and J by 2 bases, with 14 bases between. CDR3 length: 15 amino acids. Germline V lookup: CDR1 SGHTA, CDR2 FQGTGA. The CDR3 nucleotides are TGTGCCAGCAGCCGGGGGGCGGGCAACACAGATACGCAGTATTTT. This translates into CASSRGAGNTDTQYF.

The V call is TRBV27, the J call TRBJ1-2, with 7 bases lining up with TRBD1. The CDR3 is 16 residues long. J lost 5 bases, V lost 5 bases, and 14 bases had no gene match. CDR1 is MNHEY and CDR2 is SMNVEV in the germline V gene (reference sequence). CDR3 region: CASSPYTTGADYGYTF. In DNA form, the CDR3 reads TGTGCCAGCAGTCCCTACACCACAGGGGCAGATTATGGCTACACCTTC.

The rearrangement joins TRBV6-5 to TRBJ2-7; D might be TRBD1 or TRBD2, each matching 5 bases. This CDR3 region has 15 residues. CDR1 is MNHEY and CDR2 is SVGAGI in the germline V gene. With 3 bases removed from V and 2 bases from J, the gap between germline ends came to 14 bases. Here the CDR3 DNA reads TGTGCCAGCAGTTATTCCGGGACGGGCCCCTACGAGCAGTACTTC. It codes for CASSYSGTGPYEQYF.

This CDR3 is CASSGASADRSSYNEQFF. The DNA of the CDR3 is TGCGCCAGCAGCGGGGCTAGCGCTGATCGGAGCTCCTACAATGAGCAGTTCTTC. V usage is TRBV5-1 and J usage is TRBJ2-1, with D maybe TRBD2 (6 bases). CDR3 length equals 18 residues. Germline CDR1 is SGHRS and CDR2 is YFSETQ. Trimming removed 4 bases from V and 0 bases from J, with 20 bases in between.

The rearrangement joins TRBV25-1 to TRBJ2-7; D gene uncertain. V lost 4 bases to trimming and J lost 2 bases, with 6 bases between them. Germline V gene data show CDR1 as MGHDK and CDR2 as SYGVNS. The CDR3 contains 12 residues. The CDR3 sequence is CASSVGTYEQYF. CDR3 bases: TGTGCCAGCAGTGTCGGTACCTACGAGCAGTACTTC.

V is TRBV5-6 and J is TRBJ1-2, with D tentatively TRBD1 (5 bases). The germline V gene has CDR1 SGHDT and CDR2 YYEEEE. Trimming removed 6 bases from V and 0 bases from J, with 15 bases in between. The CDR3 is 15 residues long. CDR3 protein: CASKKDEGPNYGYTF. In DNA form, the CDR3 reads TGTGCCAGCAAGAAAGATGAGGGGCCTAACTATGGCTACACCTTC.

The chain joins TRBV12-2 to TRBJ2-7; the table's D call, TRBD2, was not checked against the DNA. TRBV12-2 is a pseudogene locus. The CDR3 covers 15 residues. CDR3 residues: CASRLEASGTYEQYF. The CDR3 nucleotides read TGTGCAAGTCGCTTAGAGGCTAGCGGAACCTACGAGCAGTACTTC.

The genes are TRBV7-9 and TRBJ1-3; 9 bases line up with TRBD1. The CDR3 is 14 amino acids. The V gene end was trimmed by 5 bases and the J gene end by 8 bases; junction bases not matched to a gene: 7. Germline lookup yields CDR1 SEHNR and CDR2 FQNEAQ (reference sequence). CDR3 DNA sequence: TGTGCCAGCAGCACCCGGGACAGGGATGACACCATATATTTT. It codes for CASSTRDRDDTIYF. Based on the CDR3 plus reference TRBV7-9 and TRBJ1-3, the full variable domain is DTGVSQNPRHKITKRGQNVTFRCDPISEHNRLYWYRQTLGQGPEFLTYFQNEAQLEKSRLLSDRFSAERPKGSFSTLEIQRTEQGDSAMYLCASSTRDRDDTIYFGEGSWLTVV.

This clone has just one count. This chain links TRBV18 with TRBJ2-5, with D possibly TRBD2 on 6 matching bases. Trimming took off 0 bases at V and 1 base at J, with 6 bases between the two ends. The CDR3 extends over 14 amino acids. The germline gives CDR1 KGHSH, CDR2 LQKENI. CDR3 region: CASSPPGLQETQYF. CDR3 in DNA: TGTGCCAGCTCACCACCGGGACTCCAAGAGACCCAGTACTTC.

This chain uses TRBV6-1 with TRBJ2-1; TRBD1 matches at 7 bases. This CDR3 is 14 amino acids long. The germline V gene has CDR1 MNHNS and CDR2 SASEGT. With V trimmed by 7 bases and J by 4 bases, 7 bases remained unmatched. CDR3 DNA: TGTGCCAGCACCCCGGGACAGAGATACAATGAGCAGTTCTTC. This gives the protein CASTPGQRYNEQFF.

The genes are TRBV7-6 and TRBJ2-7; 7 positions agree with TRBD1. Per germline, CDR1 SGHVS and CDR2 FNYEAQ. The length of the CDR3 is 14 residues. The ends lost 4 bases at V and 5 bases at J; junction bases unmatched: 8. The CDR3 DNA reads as TGTGCCAGCAGCTCCCCCGGACAGGCCGACGAGCAGTACTTC. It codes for CASSSPGQADEQYF.